A selection of T cell receptor beta chains follows, all from one sample in a study of blood T cell repertoires in COVID-19. Repertoires were generated with immunoSEQ multiplex PCR, while TCRdb's copy carries only in-frame clones and drops some. This sample carries more than 85,000 clones, 85% to 95% of them seen once, and the ten largest clones take approximately 1.7%. The sequencing input was peripheral blood. These receptors were collected from a man aged 55 to 70 with acute or convalescent COVID-19. The CDR3 runs from the conserved cysteine through the conserved F or W. D genes are given only for firm matches. Expanded clones are given a class, and other clones once, few, many or no size at all.

V	size	J	D	DNA	CDR3
TRBV29-1	NA	TRBJ1-2	NA	TGCAGCGTGAACAACTATGGGACAGGCTACACCTTC	CSVNNYGTGYTF
TRBV28	NA	TRBJ2-5	NA	TGTGCCAGCAGTACCCAGACAGAGGTCATAGAGACCCAGTACTTC	CASSTQTEVIETQYF
TRBV6-2/TRBV6-3	NA	TRBJ2-6	NA	TGTGCCAGCAGTAGACAGGTCCCAAGCCCTGGGGCCAACGTCCTGACTTTC	CASSRQVPSPGANVLTF
TRBV19	NA	TRBJ2-1	TRBD2	TGTGCCAGTAGTATACTCCCGGGAGGGCCTGATGAGCAGTTCTTC	CASSILPGGPDEQFF
TRBV19	few	TRBJ2-2	TRBD2	TGTGCCAGTAGTTCGGGACTAGCTGACACCGGGGAGCTGTTTTTT	CASSSGLADTGELFF
TRBV5-1	NA	TRBJ2-5	NA	TGCGCCAGCAGCGTGGGCCAGACAGGAGAGACCCAGTACTTC	CASSVGQTGETQYF
TRBV27	NA	TRBJ1-6	NA	TGTGCCAGCAGTAAGGTAGCGTCACCCCTCCACTTT	CASSKVASPLHF
TRBV2	NA	TRBJ2-1	TRBD2	TGTGCCAGCAGTGAAAAAGGGACTAGCCCAACCTACAATGAGCAGTTCTTC	CASSEKGTSPTYNEQFF
TRBV15	NA	TRBJ2-7	TRBD1	TGTGCCACCAGCAGATCCGACAGACAGGGGAAGTACGAGCAGTACTTC	CATSRSDRQGKYEQYF
TRBV9	NA	TRBJ1-2	TRBD1	TGTGCCAGCAGCCCCGGACAGGGGAACTATGGCTACACCTTC	CASSPGQGNYGYTF
TRBV7-2	few	TRBJ2-5	TRBD2	TGTGCCAGCAGCTCCCAGGTAGCGGGGGGAGAGACCCAGTACTTC	CASSSQVAGGETQYF
TRBV1	NA	TRBJ2-7	NA	TGCACCAGCAGCCAGGCGGGACAGCACTACGAGCAGTACTTC	CTSSQAGQHYEQYF
TRBV7-2	NA	TRBJ2-3	TRBD2	TGTGCCAGCAGCACCCGCAGCGGGAGTCTGGCAGATACGCAGTATTTT	CASSTRSGSLADTQYF
TRBV19	NA	TRBJ1-5	TRBD1	TGTGCCAGTAACGGACAGGGCAATCAGCCCCAGCATTTT	CASNGQGNQPQHF
TRBV9	NA	TRBJ1-1	NA	TGTGCCAGCAGCCCCGAGATGAACACTGAAGCTTTCTTT	CASSPEMNTEAFF
TRBV19	many	TRBJ2-1	TRBD2	TGTGCCAGTAGAGAATTGGGACTATCAATTCCCACGGGGGAGCAGTTCTTC	CASRELGLSIPTGEQFF
TRBV15	NA	TRBJ1-5	NA	TGTGCCACCAGAAGACTCCCCGGGGGATTAAGCAATCAGCCCCAGCATTTT	CATRRLPGGLSNQPQHF
TRBV6-5	NA	TRBJ1-3	NA	TGTGCCAGCAGTTACAGCCCAGGGGATGGAAACACCATATATTTT	CASSYSPGDGNTIYF
TRBV5-8	NA	TRBJ2-7	TRBD1	TGTGCCAGCAGCGCCAGGGGGCAGGCCTACGAGCAGTACTTC	CASSARGQAYEQYF
TRBV4-3	once	TRBJ2-7	TRBD1	TGCGCCAGCAGCCAAGATGCTCAGGGGGCGCGGGAGCAGTACTTC	CASSQDAQGAREQYF
TRBV19	NA	TRBJ2-5	TRBD1	TGTGCCAGTAGTGCCGGACAGGGATTAGGGGAGACCCAGTACTTC	CASSAGQGLGETQYF
TRBV6-5	NA	TRBJ2-3	NA	TGTGCCAGCAGTTACTTGAGGGCTAGCGGCACAGATACGCAGTATTTT	CASSYLRASGTDTQYF
TRBV7-3	NA	TRBJ2-2	NA	TGTGCCAGCAGCTTGAGGCAAACGACCATCGACACCGGGGAGCTGTTTTTT	CASSLRQTTIDTGELFF
TRBV7-2	NA	TRBJ2-5	TRBD2	TGTGCCAGCAGCCCTCCGGGACTAGCGGGCTATGAGACCCAGTACTTC	CASSPPGLAGYETQYF
TRBV6-6	once	TRBJ2-1	TRBD1	TGTGCCAGCAGTTCATCGACAGGGGGCAATGAGCAGTTCTTC	CASSSSTGGNEQFF
TRBV19	NA	TRBJ2-5	TRBD1	TGTGCCAGTAGCCGGGGGGACAGGGGGGAAGAGACCCAGTACTTC	CASSRGDRGEETQYF
TRBV6-2/TRBV6-3	NA	TRBJ1-6	NA	TGTGCCAGCAGTTTCCACGGGGACACCGGCTCCTATAATTCACCCCTCCACTTT	CASSFHGDTGSYNSPLHF
TRBV9	NA	TRBJ1-5	NA	TGTGCCAGCAGCGTTTCGGGGTCGGGCAATCAGCCCCAGCATTTT	CASSVSGSGNQPQHF
TRBV19	NA	TRBJ2-2	NA	TGTGCCAGTAGGACAAGGTCAGGTAGGAACACCGGGGAGCTGTTTTTT	CASRTRSGRNTGELFF
TRBV4-1	NA	TRBJ2-2	TRBD1	TGCGCCAGCAGCCAGGGACAGGGTGGTCCCGGGGAGCTGTTTTTT	CASSQGQGGPGELFF
TRBV15	NA	TRBJ2-7	TRBD2	TGTGCCACCAGCACGGGACTAGCCTACGAGCAGTACTTC	CATSTGLAYEQYF
TRBV14	few	TRBJ2-1	TRBD1	TGTGCCAGCAGCCAATCGACAGGGTTGGGTGAGCAGTTCTTC	CASSQSTGLGEQFF
TRBV5-6	NA	TRBJ1-1	NA	TGTGCCAGCAGCTACCCGATTAATATATATAGTTCCTCTGAAGCTTTCTTT	CASSYPINIYSSSEAFF
TRBV7-9	NA	TRBJ1-2	NA	TGTGCCAGCAGCTTTAGTAGTCGGGTAGACGGCTACACCTTC	CASSFSSRVDGYTF
TRBV28	few	TRBJ2-7	TRBD2	TGTGCCAGCAGTTCCGGACTAGCGGTGCCCTACGAGCAGTACTTC	CASSSGLAVPYEQYF
TRBV7-9	NA	TRBJ1-3	NA	TGTGGCTCAAGGGGTGGTGGAAACACCATATATTTT	CGSRGGGNTIYF
TRBV4-3	NA	TRBJ2-1	NA	TGCGCCAGCAGCCCAAGAGTATACAATGAGCAGTTCTTC	CASSPRVYNEQFF
TRBV4-3	NA	TRBJ1-1	TRBD1	TGCGCCAGCAGCCAAGCAGTCGAGGGGGCGAACACTGAAGCTTTCTTT	CASSQAVEGANTEAFF
TRBV6-5	NA	TRBJ1-6	NA	TGTGCCAGCAGTTCATCCCGACGGGATTCACCCCTCCACTTT	CASSSSRRDSPLHF